These T cell receptor beta chains were read from a single sample in a study of cytomegalovirus exposure and HLA in healthy donors. Here immunoSEQ multiplex PCR was the method, and the copy in TCRdb shows in-frame clones only, minus some. The sample has about 160,000 clones; about four fifths are singletons. Sample: PBMCs. These receptors were collected from a man aged 50-60 years in good health and CMV-seropositive. CDR3s include the opening cysteine and the closing phenylalanine or tryptophan. D genes are given only for firm matches. Where a row states a size, it is once, few, many or the class of an expanded clone; other rows omit it.

13 NA TRBJ2-5 TRBV5-1 TRBD1 CASRGQGWETQYF TGCGCCAGCAGGGGACAGGGTTGGGAGACCCAGTACTTC
15 NA TRBJ1-4 TRBV6-6 NA CASSYSHSENEKLFF TGTGCCAGCAGTTACTCCCACAGTGAGAATGAAAAACTGTTTTTT
15 NA TRBJ2-3 TRBV11-2 TRBD2 CASSRTSGGPETQYF TGTGCCAGCAGCCGGACTAGCGGGGGGCCAGAGACGCAGTATTTT
14 NA TRBJ1-3 TRBV5-1 NA CASSLADSGNTIYF TGCGCCAGCAGCTTGGCAGACTCTGGAAACACCATATATTTT
15 few TRBJ2-5 TRBV7-8 NA CASSLVLGAQETQYF TGTGCCAGCAGCTTAGTTTTGGGGGCCCAAGAGACCCAGTACTTC
12 NA TRBJ1-1 TRBV19 NA CASSIHQTEAFF TGTGCCAGTAGTATACATCAGACTGAAGCTTTCTTT
14 NA TRBJ2-7 TRBV6-5 TRBD1 CASRSPGQSYEQYF TGTGCCAGCAGATCCCCGGGACAGTCCTACGAGCAGTACTTC
12 NA TRBJ1-2 TRBV29-1 NA CSVVDFDYGYTF TGCAGCGTTGTAGATTTCGACTATGGCTACACCTTC
10 NA TRBJ2-7 TRBV19 TRBD2 CASGETSEYF TGTGCCAGTGGCGAGACTAGCGAGTACTTC
14 NA TRBJ1-2 TRBV5-6 NA CASSLETTNYGYTF TGTGCCAGCAGCTTGGAAACAACTAACTATGGCTACACCTTC
15 NA TRBJ1-3 TRBV5-6 NA CASSLGAVSGNTIYF TGTGCCAGCAGCTTGGGGGCTGTCTCTGGAAACACCATATATTTT
14 NA TRBJ2-1 TRBV7-9 TRBD2 CASTPSSGYNEQFF TGTGCCAGCACTCCGTCTAGCGGATACAATGAGCAGTTCTTC
15 NA TRBJ2-7 TRBV27 TRBD2 CASSLIREGHPEQYF TGTGCCAGCAGTTTAATACGGGAGGGTCACCCGGAGCAGTACTTC
13 NA TRBJ2-7 TRBV6-5 TRBD1 CASSSGTGYEQYF TGTGCCTCCTCCTCCGGGACAGGGTACGAGCAGTACTTC
15 NA TRBJ2-5 TRBV30 TRBD1 CAWIDTGQGSETQYF TGTGCCTGGATCGATACGGGACAGGGGTCGGAGACCCAGTACTTC
14 few TRBJ2-7 TRBV18 NA CASSPSTQAYEQYF TGTGCCAGCTCACCCTCTACACAGGCCTACGAGCAGTACTTC
15 NA TRBJ2-5 TRBV4-2 TRBD2 CASSQRTSPDVTQYF TGTGCCAGCAGCCAACGGACTAGCCCCGATGTGACCCAGTACTTC
15 NA TRBJ2-5 TRBV7-9 NA CASSLVYQGYETQYF TGTGCCAGCAGCTTAGTGTACCAGGGGTATGAGACCCAGTACTTC
14 NA TRBJ2-3 TRBV18 TRBD1 CASSQGQGGDTQYF TGTGCCAGCTCACAGGGACAGGGTGGAGATACGCAGTATTTT
18 NA TRBJ2-7 TRBV7-2 TRBD2 CASSLDLAGALGGYEQYF TGTGCCAGCAGCTTAGATCTAGCGGGGGCCCTCGGGGGATACGAGCAGTACTTC
13 once TRBJ2-7 TRBV6-5 NA CASSPRSLYEQYF TGTGCCAGCAGTCCGCGCTCCCTCTACGAGCAGTACTTC
12 NA TRBJ2-7 TRBV29-1 NA CRPTLMGQLQYF TGCAGGCCAACATTAATGGGGCAATTGCAGTACTTC
13 NA TRBJ2-1 TRBV7-3 TRBD1 CASSLGQNNEQFF TGTGCCAGCAGCTTGGGACAGAACAATGAGCAGTTCTTC
15 NA TRBJ2-1 TRBV27 TRBD2 CASSRGTSGVNEQFF TGTGCCAGCAGCCGAGGAACTAGCGGGGTCAATGAGCAGTTCTTC
16 NA TRBJ2-7 TRBV7-2 TRBD1 CASSLGYGTDPYEQYF TGTGCCAGCAGCTTAGGGTACGGGACAGATCCCTACGAGCAGTACTTC
15 NA TRBJ2-1 TRBV4-3 TRBD2 CASSQDRRGDNEQFF TGCGCCAGCAGCCAAGATCGCCGGGGGGACAATGAGCAGTTCTTC
11 NA TRBJ2-5 TRBV10-2 NA CASTLVGEQYF TGCGCCAGCACTTTAGTTGGTGAGCAGTACTTC
17 NA TRBJ2-1 TRBV25-1 TRBD2 CASSGPQGKRGYNEQFF TGTGCCAGCAGTGGGCCCCAGGGTAAGCGGGGGTACAATGAGCAGTTCTTC
15 NA TRBJ2-2 TRBV7-3 NA CASSWAGANTGELFF TGTGCCAGCAGCTGGGCAGGCGCGAACACCGGGGAGCTGTTTTTT
11 NA TRBJ1-6 TRBV2 TRBD1 CASSVGQGLNF TGTGCCAGCAGTGTTGGACAGGGCTTAAACTTT
14 NA TRBJ1-5 TRBV19 NA CASSMPGFDQPQHF TGTGCCAGTAGTATGCCAGGGTTCGATCAGCCCCAGCATTTT
13 NA TRBJ2-7 TRBV29-1 NA CSVLTGHTYEQYF TGCAGCGTACTGACGGGACACACCTACGAGCAGTACTTC
15 once TRBJ2-5 TRBV5-1 NA CASSFLAGNQETQYF TGCGCCAGCAGCTTTTTAGCTGGAAATCAAGAGACCCAGTACTTC
14 once TRBJ2-7 TRBV5-1 TRBD1 CASSIQTGIDEQYF TGCGCCAGCAGCATTCAGACAGGGATCGACGAGCAGTACTTC
13 NA TRBJ1-2 TRBV6-5 TRBD1 CASSPDRDYGYTF TGTGCCAGCAGTCCGGACAGGGACTATGGCTACACCTTC
14 NA TRBJ1-2 TRBV18 TRBD1 CASSPRDSNYGYTF TGTGCCAGCTCACCCAGGGACAGTAACTATGGCTACACCTTC
12 once TRBJ1-2 TRBV28 NA CASSTTNYGYTF TGTGCCAGCAGTACAACTAACTATGGCTACACCTTC
15 NA TRBJ2-7 TRBV7-2 TRBD1 CASSLRGGSSYEQYF TGTGCCAGCAGCTTAAGAGGGGGCTCTTCCTACGAGCAGTACTTC
14 NA TRBJ2-7 TRBV6-5 NA CASSLSLWGPKQYF TGTGCCAGCAGTTTATCCCTATGGGGGCCCAAGCAGTACTTC
14 NA TRBJ2-1 TRBV9 NA CASSTPRSGNEQFF TGTGCCAGCAGCACCCCCCGGAGTGGAAATGAGCAGTTCTTC
15 NA TRBJ1-1 TRBV7-2 NA CASSLSAGGRTEAFF TGTGCCAGCAGCTTATCCGCGGGGGGCAGGACTGAAGCTTTCTTT
14 NA TRBJ2-7 TRBV7-8 NA CASSPPEQAYEQYF TGTGCCAGCAGCCCACCCGAACAGGCCTACGAGCAGTACTTC
15 few TRBJ2-5 TRBV5-1 TRBD1 CASSLGTGGQETQYF TGCGCCAGCAGCTTGGGGACAGGGGGCCAAGAGACCCAGTACTTC
16 NA TRBJ1-4 TRBV10-3 TRBD1 CAIRFPRQGTNEKLFF TGTGCCATCAGATTTCCTCGACAGGGAACTAATGAAAAACTGTTTTTT
15 NA TRBJ1-4 TRBV28 NA CASSLLRGGDEKLFF TGTGCCAGCAGTTTACTTAGGGGAGGAGATGAAAAACTGTTTTTT
16 NA TRBJ2-5 TRBV15 TRBD2 CATSRSGGATEETQYF TGTGCCACCAGCAGGAGCGGGGGCGCAACGGAAGAGACCCAGTACTTC
14 NA TRBJ1-1 TRBV7-3 NA CASSLSLGGTEAFF TGTGCCAGCAGCTTAAGTTTAGGCGGAACTGAAGCTTTCTTT
15 NA TRBJ2-2 TRBV10-2 NA CASSGIAGAPGELFF TGCGCCAGCAGCGGAATAGCAGGGGCACCCGGGGAGCTGTTTTTT
15 NA TRBJ1-1 TRBV7-2 NA CASSPRGGMNTEAFF TGTGCCAGCAGCCCCCGTGGGGGGATGAACACTGAAGCTTTCTTT
15 NA TRBJ2-3 TRBV6-5 NA CASSLSGSSTDTQYF TGTGCCAGCAGCCTTAGCGGATCTAGCACAGATACGCAGTATTTT
14 NA TRBJ1-2 TRBV28 TRBD1 CASSLGTVTGGYTF TGTGCCAGCAGTTTAGGGACAGTGACTGGGGGCTACACCTTC
14 NA TRBJ1-4 TRBV19 NA CASSLGLTNEKLFF TGTGCCAGTAGTTTGGGACTGACAAATGAAAAACTGTTTTTT
15 NA TRBJ1-4 TRBV27 NA CASSLLSATNEKLFF TGTGCCAGCAGTTTATTATCGGCAACTAATGAAAAACTGTTTTTT
14 NA TRBJ1-4 TRBV10-3 NA CAISEWGDNEKLFF TGTGCCATCAGTGAGTGGGGAGACAATGAAAAACTGTTTTTT
12 NA TRBJ2-7 TRBV11-3 NA CASSQPMGEQYF TGTGCCAGCAGCCAACCCATGGGCGAGCAGTACTTC